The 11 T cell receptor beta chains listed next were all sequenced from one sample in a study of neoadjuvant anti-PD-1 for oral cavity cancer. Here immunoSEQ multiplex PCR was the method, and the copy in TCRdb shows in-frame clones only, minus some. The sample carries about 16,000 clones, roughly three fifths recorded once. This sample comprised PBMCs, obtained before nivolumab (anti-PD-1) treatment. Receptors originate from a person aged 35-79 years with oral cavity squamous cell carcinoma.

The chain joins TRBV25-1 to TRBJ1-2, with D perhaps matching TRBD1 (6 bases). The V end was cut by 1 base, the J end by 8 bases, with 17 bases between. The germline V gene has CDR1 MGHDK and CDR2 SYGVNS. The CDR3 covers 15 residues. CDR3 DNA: TGTGCCAGCAGTGAATTTGCAGGGGCGCCTCGGGGCTACACCTTC. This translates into CASSEFAGAPRGYTF.

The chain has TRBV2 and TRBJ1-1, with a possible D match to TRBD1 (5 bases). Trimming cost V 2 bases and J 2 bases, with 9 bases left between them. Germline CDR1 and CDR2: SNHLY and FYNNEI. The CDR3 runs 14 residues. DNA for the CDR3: TGTGCCAGCAGTGAAAGGCAGGGAAACACTGAAGCTTTCTTT. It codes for CASSERQGNTEAFF.

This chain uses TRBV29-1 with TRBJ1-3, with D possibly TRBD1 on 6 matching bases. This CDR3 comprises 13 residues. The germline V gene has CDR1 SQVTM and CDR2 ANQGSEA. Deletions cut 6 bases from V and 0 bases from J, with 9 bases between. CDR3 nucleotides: TGCAGCGTCATGACAGGCTCTGGAAACACCATATATTTT. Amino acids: CSVMTGSGNTIYF.

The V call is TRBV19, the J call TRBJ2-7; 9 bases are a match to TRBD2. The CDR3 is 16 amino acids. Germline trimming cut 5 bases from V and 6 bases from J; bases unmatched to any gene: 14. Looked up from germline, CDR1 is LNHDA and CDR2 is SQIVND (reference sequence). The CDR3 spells CASSPRSAGGSAEQYF. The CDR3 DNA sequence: TGTGCCAGTAGTCCCCGGTCGGCGGGAGGGTCCGCCGAGCAGTACTTC.

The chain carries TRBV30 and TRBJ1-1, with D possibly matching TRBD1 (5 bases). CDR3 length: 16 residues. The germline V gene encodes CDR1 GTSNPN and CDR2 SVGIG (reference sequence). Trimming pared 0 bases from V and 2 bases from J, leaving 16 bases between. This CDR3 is CAWSVPQGPPNTEAFF. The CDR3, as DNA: TGTGCCTGGAGTGTACCCCAGGGACCGCCAAACACTGAAGCTTTCTTT.

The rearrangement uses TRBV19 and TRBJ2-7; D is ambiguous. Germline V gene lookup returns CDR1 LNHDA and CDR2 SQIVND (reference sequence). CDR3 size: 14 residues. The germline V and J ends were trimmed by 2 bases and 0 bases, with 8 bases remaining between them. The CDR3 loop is CASSIRPGSYEQYF. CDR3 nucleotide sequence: TGTGCCAGTAGTATACGGCCTGGCTCCTACGAGCAGTACTTC.

CDR3: CASRAGGTGANVLTF. The CDR3 DNA follows: TGTGCCAGCAGGGCTGGAGGTACTGGGGCCAACGTCCTGACTTTC. V usage is TRBV6-5 and J usage is TRBJ2-6; weak D call: TRBD2 (5 bases). The V end lost 6 bases, the J end lost 2 bases, and 11 bases lay between the germline ends. The CDR3 runs to 15 residues. The V gene's germline CDR1 is MNHEY and CDR2 SVGAGI.

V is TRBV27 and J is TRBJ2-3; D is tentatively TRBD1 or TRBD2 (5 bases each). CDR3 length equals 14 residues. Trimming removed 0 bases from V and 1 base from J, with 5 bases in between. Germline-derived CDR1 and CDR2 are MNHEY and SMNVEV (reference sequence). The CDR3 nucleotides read TGTGCCAGCAGTTTATCGGGGGGCACAGATACGCAGTATTTT. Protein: CASSLSGGTDTQYF.

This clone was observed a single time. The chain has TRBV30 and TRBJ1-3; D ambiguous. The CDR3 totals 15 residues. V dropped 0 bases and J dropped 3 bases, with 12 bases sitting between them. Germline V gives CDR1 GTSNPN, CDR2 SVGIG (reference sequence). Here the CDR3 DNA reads TGTGCCTGGAGTGTTGGGAACAGCGGTGGAAACACCATATATTTT. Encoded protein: CAWSVGNSGGNTIYF.

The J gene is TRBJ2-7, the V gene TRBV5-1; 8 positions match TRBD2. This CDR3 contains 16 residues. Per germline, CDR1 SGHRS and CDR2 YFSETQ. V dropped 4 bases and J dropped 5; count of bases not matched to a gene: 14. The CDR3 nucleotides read TGCGCCAGCAGCCAAGGACTAGCTTTTAACCTCCACGAGCAGTACTTC. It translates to CASSQGLAFNLHEQYF.

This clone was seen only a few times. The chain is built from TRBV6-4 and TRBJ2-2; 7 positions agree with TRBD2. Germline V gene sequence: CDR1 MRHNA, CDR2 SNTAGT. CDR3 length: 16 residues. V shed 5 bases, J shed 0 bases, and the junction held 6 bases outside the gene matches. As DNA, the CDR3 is TGTGCCAGCAGTCCCTTAGCGGGCGCGAACACCGGGGAGCTGTTTTTT. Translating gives CASSPLAGANTGELFF.